Shown below are 31 T cell receptor beta chains from a single sample sequenced in a study of response to subunit inactivated influenza vaccine. MiXCR, run by TCRdb on the RT-PCR reads, gives a single entry per CDR3 protein. Among about 540,000 distinct CDR3 sequences, approximately 24% were seen once, and the ten largest hold around 2.8%. This sample also appeared in a second study, on T cells expressing NK-cell markers. That work adds: A 5'RACE template switching approach incorporating UMIs was used to make TCR beta cDNA.

Specimen: CD4+ T cells sorted from PBMCs, collected roughly 12 days after vaccination. Source of these receptors: a man in his forties or fifties who received an inactivated influenza vaccine.

The chain has TRBV12-3 or TRBV12-4 and TRBJ2-5; D remains ambiguous. CDR3 length: 15 residues. V gave up 6 bases and J gave up 0 bases, with 14 bases separating them. The CDR3 loop reads CASSPYFSYQETQYF. For the CDR3, the DNA is TGTGCCAGCAGCCCATACTTCTCGTACCAAGAGACCCAGTACTTC.

This clonotype was seen more than once but under ten times. In DNA, the CDR3 is TGCAGTGCGGATCAGGGGGCGCAAGGCTATGGCTACACCTTC. Its translation: CSADQGAQGYGYTF. The genes are TRBV20-1 and TRBJ1-2; 8 bases agree with TRBD1. Trimming cost V 6 bases and J 4 bases; bases outside gene matches: 10. The CDR3 totals 14 residues. Germline V gives CDR1 DFQATT, CDR2 SNEGSKA (reference sequence).

This clonotype showed up just a few times. V gene TRBV7-2 combines with J gene TRBJ2-1; D not resolved. Germline assignment: CDR1 SGHTA and CDR2 FQGNSA. CDR3 size: 11 residues. Trimming removed 5 bases from V and 9 bases from J, with 8 bases in between. The CDR3 sequence is CASSARTEQFF. CDR3 DNA: TGTGCCAGCAGCGCCAGAACTGAGCAGTTCTTC.

This clonotype was observed a handful of times. The chain has TRBV11-3 and TRBJ1-1; TRBD1 is a possible D gene (5 bases). Trimming left V 2 bases short and J 4 bases short, with 8 bases between. Per germline, CDR1 SGHNT and CDR2 YENEEA. There are 13 residues in the CDR3. In nucleotides, the CDR3 is TGTGCCAGCAGCTTAATTGGGGGCACTGAAGCTTTCTTT. Residues: CASSLIGGTEAFF.

This clonotype was observed a few times. V is TRBV7-9 and J is TRBJ1-3; the D is unclear. Germline V gene sequence: CDR1 SEHNR, CDR2 FQNEAQ (reference sequence). The CDR3 is 14 amino acids. V was clipped by 2 bases and J by 2 bases, with 7 bases between them. CDR3 residues: CASSLSVTGNTIYF. The CDR3 region has the DNA TGTGCCAGCAGCTTATCAGTTACTGGAAACACCATATATTTT.

Ten or more counts support this clonotype. The chain joins TRBV10-3 to TRBJ2-5; D call uncertain. Trimming removed 4 bases at V and 4 bases at J, with 4 bases between. CDR1 and CDR2 (germline): ENHRY, SYGVKD. This CDR3 region has 11 residues. DNA for the CDR3: TGTGCCATCAGTGTTGGAGAGACCCAGTACTTC. Its translation is CAISVGETQYF.

The sample holds a few counts of this clonotype. The V gene is TRBV5-8, the J gene TRBJ2-7; no clear D. Germline values: CDR1 SGHTS, CDR2 YDEGEE. The CDR3 consists of 14 residues. V was clipped by 1 base and J by 6 bases, with 14 bases between them. The CDR3 DNA reads as TGTGCCAGCAGCTTGATTTTTGGAGCAGCCGAGCAGTACTTC. Translated, it gives CASSLIFGAAEQYF.

The V gene is TRBV7-9, the J gene TRBJ2-7, with D uncertain. From germline, CDR1 is SEHNR and CDR2 FQNEAQ (reference sequence). V dropped 1 base and J dropped 13 bases, with 17 bases sitting between them. The CDR3 is 13 residues long. CDR3 bases: TGTGCCAGCAGCTTAGGGGTGGGCCAACACTATTACTTC. Translation gives CASSLGVGQHYYF.

This clonotype was counted ten times or more. The rearrangement links TRBV6-5 to TRBJ1-1, with TRBD1 matching 10 bases. CDR3 length: 13 amino acids. Germline CDR1 and CDR2: MNHEY and SVGAGI. V shed 4 bases, J shed 5 bases, and the junction held 1 base outside the gene matches. The CDR3 DNA follows: TGTGCCAGCAGTTGGGACAGGGGTACTGAAGCTTTCTTT. This sequence encodes CASSWDRGTEAFF.

V and J are TRBV27 and TRBJ1-5; D remains ambiguous. Germline V CDR1 and CDR2: MNHEY, SMNVEV (reference sequence). The CDR3 spans 12 residues. The CDR3 DNA sequence: TGTGCAGCCGGGTATAGCAATCAGCCCCAGCATTTT. Protein: CAAGYSNQPQHF.

J is TRBJ2-7 and V is TRBV7-9, with D perhaps TRBD1 (5 bases). CDR1 and CDR2 from the germline V gene are SEHNR and FQNEAQ (reference sequence). This CDR3 spans 14 amino acids. V was trimmed by 4 bases and J by 3 bases, leaving 13 bases between them. The CDR3 reads CASSSVRTNYEQYF. CDR3 sequence (DNA): TGTGCCAGCAGCTCTGTGAGGACAAACTACGAGCAGTACTTC.

This clonotype was seen a handful of times. The chain joins TRBV4-1 to TRBJ2-1; tentatively, D is TRBD2 (5 bases). CDR1 is MGHRA and CDR2 is YSYEKL in the germline V gene. The V end lost 0 bases, the J end lost 0 bases, and 15 bases lay between the germline ends. The CDR3 extends over 18 amino acids. The CDR3 here is CASSQDRSVGSSYNEQFF. In DNA form, the CDR3 reads TGCGCCAGCAGCCAAGATCGGTCGGTAGGGAGCTCCTACAATGAGCAGTTCTTC.

The rearrangement joins TRBV5-1 to TRBJ2-1; D might be TRBD1 or TRBD2, each matching 6 bases. The germline V gene has CDR1 SGHRS and CDR2 YFSETQ. Deletions cut 4 bases from V and 6 bases from J, with 14 bases between. The CDR3 has 14 residues. The CDR3 nucleotides read TGCGCCAGCAGCCCGTCGAAGGGGGGCAATGAGCAGTTCTTC. It codes for CASSPSKGGNEQFF. The whole variable domain, filled in from reference TRBV5-1 and TRBJ2-1, reads KAGVTQTPRYLIKTRGQQVTLSCSPISGHRSVSWYQQTPGQGLQFLFEYFSETQRNKGNFPGRFSGRQFSNSRSEMNVSTLELGDSALYLCASSPSKGGNEQFFGPGTRLTVL.

This chain joins TRBV7-6 and TRBJ2-1; D is uncertain. The length of the CDR3 is 17 residues. Trimming pared 1 base from V and 0 bases from J, leaving 13 bases between. In germline, CDR1 is SGHVS, CDR2 FNYEAQ. DNA of the CDR3: TGTGCCAGCAGCTTAGTTCCAGGTTTCAACTCCTACAATGAGCAGTTCTTC. This gives the protein CASSLVPGFNSYNEQFF. Complete variable domain (other parts from reference TRBV7-6 and TRBJ2-1): GAGVSQSPRYKVTKRGQDVALRCDPISGHVSLYWYRQALGQGPEFLTYFNYEAQQDKSGLPNDRFSAERPEGSISTLTIQRTEQRDSAMYRCASSLVPGFNSYNEQFFGPGTRLTVL.

Notes on this clonotype: Germline and junction disagree at one end, which may indicate a read error. V and J are TRBV6-2 or TRBV6-3 and TRBJ2-1; 8 nucleotides align to TRBD2. The CDR3 has 16 amino acids. Germline V gene sequence: CDR1 MNHEY, CDR2 SVGEGT. The CDR3 DNA follows: TGTGCCAGCTCGCGTCTGAGCGGGGGTCTATACAATGAGCAGCTCTTC. Protein: CASSRLSGGLYNEQLF.

The chain links TRBV7-9 to TRBJ2-3; D might be TRBD1 (5 bases). Trimming cost V 4 bases and J 0 bases, with 11 bases left between them. Germline values: CDR1 SEHNR, CDR2 FQNEAQ (reference sequence). The CDR3 contains 15 residues. CDR3 protein: CASSSPKGSTDTQYF. The CDR3, as DNA: TGTGCCAGCAGCTCTCCTAAGGGGAGCACAGATACGCAGTATTTT.

Comments on this clonotype: One end of the junction does not line up with germline, which may come from a read error. The chain links TRBV7-2 to TRBJ1-2; 7 bases line up with TRBD1. Per germline, CDR1 SGHTA and CDR2 FQGNSA. This CDR3 comprises 20 residues. CDR3 DNA: TGTGCCAGCAGCGTAGCCTTTGAAGTATGGACAGGAATAATTAACTATGGCTACACCTTC. Protein sequence: CASSVAFEVWTGIINYGYTF.

This clonotype appeared a few times. The CDR3 coding sequence is TGCAGCGTTGTTCGCGGGGAGACCCAGTACTTC. This gives the protein CSVVRGETQYF. The chain employs TRBV29-1 and TRBJ2-5; D is perhaps TRBD2 (5 bases). Trimming shortened V by 4 bases and J by 5 bases, and 8 bases separated the two germline ends. The CDR3 sequence is 11 residues long. Per germline, CDR1 SQVTM and CDR2 ANQGSEA. Supplemented by reference TRBV29-1 and TRBJ2-5, the full variable domain reads SAVISQKPSRDICQRGTSLTIQCQVDSQVTMMFWYRQQPGQSLTLIATANQGSEATYESGFVIDKFPISRPNLTFSTLTVSNMSPEDSSIYLCSVVRGETQYFGPGTRLLVL.

This clonotype was observed many times. The chain has TRBV13 and TRBJ2-7; D not resolved. Germline V gene data show CDR1 as PRHDT and CDR2 as FYEKMQ (reference sequence). Deletions cut 2 bases from V and 2 bases from J, with 16 bases between. This CDR3 comprises 16 residues. The DNA of the CDR3 is TGTGCCAGCAGCTTACCCAGGAAGGGTGAACCCTACGAGCAGTACTTC. Amino acid sequence: CASSLPRKGEPYEQYF.

This clonotype was observed a few times. This chain links TRBV3-1 with TRBJ1-2; 7 bases are shared with TRBD1. With V trimmed by 5 bases and J by 5 bases, 2 bases remained unmatched. The CDR3 sequence is 12 residues long. Germline V lookup: CDR1 LGHDT, CDR2 YNNKEL (reference sequence). CDR3 region: CASSDRAYGYTF. For the CDR3, the DNA is TGTGCCAGCAGCGACAGGGCTTATGGCTACACCTTC.

This clonotype was detected a few times. This chain uses TRBV7-2 with TRBJ1-4; D may be TRBD1 (6 bases). The germline CDR1 and CDR2 sequences are SGHTA and FQGNSA. Between the trimmed V and J ends, which lost 5 bases and 3 bases, there was a span of 16 bases. This CDR3 region has 16 residues. CDR3 protein: CASSPYGGAANEKLFF. DNA for the CDR3: TGTGCCAGCAGCCCCTATGGGGGGGCGGCTAATGAAAAACTGTTTTTT.

The sample holds a few counts of this clonotype. The rearrangement uses TRBV27 and TRBJ1-1, with D possibly TRBD1 on 5 matching bases. The V and J ends lost 5 bases and 3 bases respectively, with 16 bases between them. Per the germline V gene, CDR1 is MNHEY and CDR2 is SMNVEV (reference sequence). The CDR3 totals 15 residues. In nucleotides, the CDR3 is TGTGCCAGCAGTCCCTCCGGACGGGGGGACACTGAAGCTTTCTTT. This encodes CASSPSGRGDTEAFF.

This clonotype has just a few counts. The gene calls are TRBV10-2 and TRBJ2-4; TRBD2 is a possible D gene (5 bases). Germline V gene sequence: CDR1 WSHSY, CDR2 SAAADI. This CDR3 has 14 amino acids. The CDR3 DNA reads TGCGCTTGCGGGCAGGAGCTAGCCAAAAACATTCAGTACTTC. Translating it yields CACGQELAKNIQYF.

This clonotype has just a few counts. The chain links TRBV7-2 to TRBJ2-5; perhaps TRBD2 as D (6 bases). In germline, CDR1 is SGHTA, CDR2 FQGNSA. This CDR3 contains 16 residues. V lost 0 bases, J lost 2 bases, and 13 bases lay in between. The CDR3 spells CASSLASLAVQETQYF. The CDR3, as DNA: TGTGCCAGCAGCTTAGCCTCACTAGCAGTACAAGAGACCCAGTACTTC.

This sequence joins TRBV7-2 and TRBJ2-3; the D is unclear. The CDR3 covers 12 residues. Germline CDR1 reads SGHTA; CDR2 reads FQGNSA. Between the trimmed V and J ends, which lost 4 bases and 8 bases, there was a span of 10 bases. CDR3 nucleotide sequence: TGTGCCAGCAGCTCCCTGGCTCCTACGCAGTATTTT. Protein sequence: CASSSLAPTQYF.

This clonotype was found a few times. The genes are TRBV5-1 and TRBJ2-7, with 7 nucleotides matching TRBD1. Germline V lookup: CDR1 SGHRS, CDR2 YFSETQ. The CDR3 totals 15 residues. Unmatched junction bases numbered 7, after V lost 2 bases and J lost 2 bases. The CDR3 sequence: CASSLGTASAYEQYF. As DNA, the CDR3 is TGCGCCAGCAGCTTAGGGACAGCTTCTGCCTACGAGCAGTACTTC.

This clonotype turned up a few times. The rearrangement uses TRBV6-1 and TRBJ2-7; TRBD2 aligns across 8 bases. The CDR3 is 14 amino acids. CDR1 is MNHNS, CDR2 SASEGT, per germline. V gave up 5 bases and J gave up 6 bases; unmatched junction bases: 9. The CDR3 protein is CASSRSGTRGEQYF. The CDR3 region has the DNA TGTGCCAGCAGTCGATCCGGGACTAGAGGCGAGCAGTACTTC.

The rearrangement uses TRBV7-8 and TRBJ2-3; 8 bases agree with TRBD2. The trim removed 4 bases at V and 2 bases at J, leaving 8 bases unmatched. The CDR3 loop spans 16 amino acids. CDR1 SGHVS and CDR2 FQNEAQ come from the germline V gene. For the CDR3, the DNA is TGTGCCAGCAGCTATGTAGCGGGGCCCCACACAGATACGCAGTATTTT. It codes for CASSYVAGPHTDTQYF.

The rearrangement uses TRBV5-1 and TRBJ2-6; tentative D call: TRBD1 (5 bases). Germline assignment: CDR1 SGHRS and CDR2 YFSETQ. Trimming pared 0 bases from V and 1 base from J, leaving 8 bases between. The CDR3 covers 16 residues. For the CDR3, the DNA is TGCGCCAGCAGCTTGGAAGGGGCTTCTGGGGCCAACGTCCTGACTTTC. Its translation: CASSLEGASGANVLTF. Together with reference TRBV5-1 and TRBJ2-6, the CDR3 gives the full variable domain: KAGVTQTPRYLIKTRGQQVTLSCSPISGHRSVSWYQQTPGQGLQFLFEYFSETQRNKGNFPGRFSGRQFSNSRSEMNVSTLELGDSALYLCASSLEGASGANVLTFGAGSRLTVL.

The genes are TRBV24-1 and TRBJ2-1; 10 positions match TRBD1. The CDR3 covers 15 residues. V was clipped by 4 bases and J by 6 bases; unmatched bases: 5. Germline V gene sequence: CDR1 KGHDR, CDR2 SFDVKD. Written as DNA, the CDR3 is TGTGCCACCAGTGACATTAGGACAGGGGGCAATGAGCAGTTCTTC. Amino acid sequence: CATSDIRTGGNEQFF.

This clonotype was picked up a small number of times. J is TRBJ2-5 and V is TRBV5-1; tentative D call: TRBD1 (6 bases). The germline CDR1 and CDR2 sequences are SGHRS and YFSETQ. This CDR3 has 15 residues. V was clipped by 0 bases and J by 5 bases, with 14 bases between them. In DNA, the CDR3 is TGCGCCAGCAGCTTGGGACAGGCAGGGCGGGAGACCCAGTACTTC. Its protein is CASSLGQAGRETQYF.